This T cell receptor beta chain comes out of a study of siplizumab effects on memory and regulatory T cells. Notes on the study in general: Siplizumab significantly lowered the alloreactive sequences that could be traced to unstimulated CD4+ memory cells. Among alloreactive clones, only a minor fraction mapped to unstimulated subsets. Naive T cells seemed more diverse than memory cells and seemed major alloresponse contributors.

Roughly 99,000 TCR templates underwent assay in each sample. Libraries were prepared by immunoSEQ multiplex PCR; TCRdb keeps only in-frame clonotypes and omits some of them. The table has fewer than 65,000 clones, over 90% seen once; the top ten hold 17%. On this clone: The target antigen is unknown.

V was clipped by 1 base and J by 0 bases, with 12 bases between them. Per germline, CDR1 SGHRS and CDR2 YFSETQ. The CDR3 has 16 amino acids. This sequence joins TRBV5-1 and TRBJ2-3; D may be TRBD2 (6 bases). The sequence was obtained from a human donor in good health. Sequencing input: CD8+ T cells sorted from blood. CDR3: CASSLRASASTDTQYF. As DNA, the CDR3 is TGCGCCAGCAGCTTGAGGGCTAGCGCTAGCACAGATACGCAGTATTTT.